The sequence of this T cell receptor (beta chain) was determined in a study of blood T cell repertoires in COVID-19. About the study: Italy, Spain and the United States were the sources of the convalescent and acute COVID-19 samples. From T cells, B-cell-depleted T cells, or PBMCs came the material, which was cDNA or gDNA.

Germline V lookup: CDR1 PRHDT, CDR2 FYEKMQ (reference sequence). The CDR3 length is 15 residues. Trimming removed 6 bases at V and 0 bases at J, with 11 bases between. As originally analysed: Researchers report that nucleated cell counts were estimated from reference gene primer amplification. Profiling relied on immunoSEQ multiplex PCR, and the TCRdb table lists in-frame clones only, not all of them. D and trimming were read from the DNA, whereas the V and J calls and clone size are those reported in that table. The data hold about 140,000 clones, with more than 75% observed a single time. The sample comprised peripheral blood. The source of this sequence is a woman aged 40 to 49 with acute or convalescent COVID-19. The rearrangement links TRBV13 to TRBJ1-4; the D is unclear. The CDR3 is CASSGGGSTNEKLFF. CDR3 nucleotide sequence: TGTGCCAGCAGTGGCGGCGGGTCAACTAATGAAAAACTGTTTTTT.